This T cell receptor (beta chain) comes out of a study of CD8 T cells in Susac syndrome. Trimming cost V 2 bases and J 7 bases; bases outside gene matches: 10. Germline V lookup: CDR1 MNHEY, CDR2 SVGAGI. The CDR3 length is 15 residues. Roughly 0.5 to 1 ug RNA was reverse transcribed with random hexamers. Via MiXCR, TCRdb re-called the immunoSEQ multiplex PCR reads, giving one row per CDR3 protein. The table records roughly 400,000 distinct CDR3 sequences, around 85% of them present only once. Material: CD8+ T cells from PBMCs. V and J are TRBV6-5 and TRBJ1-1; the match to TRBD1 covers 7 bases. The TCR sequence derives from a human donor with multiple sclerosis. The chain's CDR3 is CASSYQFQGVYEAFF. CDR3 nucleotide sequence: TGTGCCAGCAGTTACCAATTTCAGGGGGTGTATGAAGCTTTCTTT.